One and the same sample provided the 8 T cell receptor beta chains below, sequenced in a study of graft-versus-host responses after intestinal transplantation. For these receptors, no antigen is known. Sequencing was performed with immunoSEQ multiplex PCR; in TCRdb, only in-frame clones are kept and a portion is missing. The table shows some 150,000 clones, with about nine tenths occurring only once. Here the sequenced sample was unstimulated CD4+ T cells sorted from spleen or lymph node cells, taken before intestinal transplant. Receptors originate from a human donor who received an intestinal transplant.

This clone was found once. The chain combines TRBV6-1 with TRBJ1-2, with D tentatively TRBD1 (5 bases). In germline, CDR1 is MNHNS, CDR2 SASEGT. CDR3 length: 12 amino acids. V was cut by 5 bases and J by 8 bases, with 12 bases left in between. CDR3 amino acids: CASSYTTAGYTF. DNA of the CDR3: TGTGCCAGCAGTTATACGACAGCCGGCTACACCTTC.

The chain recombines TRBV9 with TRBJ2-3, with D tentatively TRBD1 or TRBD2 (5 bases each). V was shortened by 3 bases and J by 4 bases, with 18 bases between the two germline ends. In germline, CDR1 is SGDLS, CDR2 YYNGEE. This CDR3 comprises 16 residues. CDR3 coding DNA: TGTGCCAGCAGCGGCCATAAGGGGAGTAGGGCAGATACGCAGTATTTT. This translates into CASSGHKGSRADTQYF.

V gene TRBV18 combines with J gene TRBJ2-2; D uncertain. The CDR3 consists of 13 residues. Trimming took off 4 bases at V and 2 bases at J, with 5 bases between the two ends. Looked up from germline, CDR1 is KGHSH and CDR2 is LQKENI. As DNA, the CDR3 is TGTGCCAGCTCACGGCCAAACACCGGGGAGCTGTTTTTT. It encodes CASSRPNTGELFF.

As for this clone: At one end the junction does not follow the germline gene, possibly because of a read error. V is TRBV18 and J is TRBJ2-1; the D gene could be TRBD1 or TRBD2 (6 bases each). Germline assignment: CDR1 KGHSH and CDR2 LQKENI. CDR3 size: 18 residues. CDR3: CTSSPPSIGGRGYNEQFF. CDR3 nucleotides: TGTACCAGCTCACCACCGTCCATAGGGGGGCGCGGGTACAATGAGCAGTTCTTC.

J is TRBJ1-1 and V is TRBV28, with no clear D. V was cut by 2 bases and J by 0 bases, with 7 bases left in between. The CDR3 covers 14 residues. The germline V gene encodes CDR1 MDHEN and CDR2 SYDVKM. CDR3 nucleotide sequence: TGTGCCAGCAGTTTAGGTCCCTTGAACACTGAAGCTTTCTTT. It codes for CASSLGPLNTEAFF.

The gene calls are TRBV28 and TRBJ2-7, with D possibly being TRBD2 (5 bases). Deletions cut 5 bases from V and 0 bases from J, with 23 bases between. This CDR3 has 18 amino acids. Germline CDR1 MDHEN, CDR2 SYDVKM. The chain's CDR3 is CASSGFKTDSSNSYEQYF. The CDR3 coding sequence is TGTGCCAGCAGTGGTTTCAAAACGGACTCCTCTAACTCCTACGAGCAGTACTTC. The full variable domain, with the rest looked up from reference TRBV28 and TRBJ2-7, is DVKVTQSSRYLVKRTGEKVFLECVQDMDHENMFWYRQDPGLGLRLIYFSYDVKMKEKGDIPEGYSVSREKKERFSLILESASTNQTSMYLCASSGFKTDSSNSYEQYFGPGTRLTVT.

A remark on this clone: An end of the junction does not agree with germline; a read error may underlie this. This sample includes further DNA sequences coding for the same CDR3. Here the CDR3 reads CASIMTGTVSYEQYF. The DNA for the CDR3 is TGTGCCAGCATAATGACCGGGACAGTCTCCTATGAGCAGTACTTC. This chain joins TRBV6-5 and TRBJ2-7; 7 bases agree with TRBD1. Germline CDR1 MNHEY, CDR2 SVGAGI. This CDR3 is built from 15 residues.

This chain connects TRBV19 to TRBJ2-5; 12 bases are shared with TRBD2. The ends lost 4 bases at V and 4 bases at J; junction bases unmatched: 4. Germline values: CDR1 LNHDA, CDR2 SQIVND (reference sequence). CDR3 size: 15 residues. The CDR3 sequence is CASSRGLAGRETQYF. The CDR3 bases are TGTGCCAGTAGTAGAGGACTAGCGGGACGAGAGACCCAGTACTTC.